This T cell receptor beta chain was found in a study of cytomegalovirus exposure and HLA in healthy donors. Study results and limitations: Within an earlier analysis, most TCR beta V segments proved productive either about 87% or about 30% of the time.

The CDR3 consists of 19 residues. Trimming took 3 bases from V and 0 from J, leaving 18 bases between them. CDR1 LNHNV and CDR2 YYDKDF come from the germline V gene (reference sequence). As regards this clone: Its antigen remains unknown.

The PCR made use of 60 Vbeta and 13 Jbeta primers. Libraries were prepared by immunoSEQ multiplex PCR; TCRdb keeps only in-frame clonotypes and omits some of them. The sample consists of about 180,000 clones, less than 90% of them appearing once. This clonotype originated in a girl under 18 in good health and CMV-seropositive. Source material: PBMCs. The chain carries TRBV15 and TRBJ2-6, with a tentative D call TRBD2 (6 bases). CDR3 bases: TGTGCCACCAGCAGCCCCTGGGGCGGGGAGAGCTCTGGGGCCAACGTCCTGACTTTC. It yields the protein CATSSPWGGESSGANVLTF.